The 19 T cell receptor beta chains reported below all come from one sample, sequenced in a study of T cell repertoires in cytomegalovirus infection. TCRdb fed the reads into MiXCR, producing one record per CDR3 protein. The sample has about 310,000 distinct CDR3 sequences; just under 25% are singletons. Their antigens are not known. Sequences were derived from cultured PBMCs, sampled from culture after CMV antigen stimulation. Receptors originate from a human donor in good health (CMV status not recorded). Some clones in this sample may be carry-over from other donors' samples.

This clonotype was detected a few times. The V and J genes are TRBV6-5 and TRBJ1-2; D is perhaps TRBD1 (5 bases). CDR3 length: 14 amino acids. Germline-derived CDR1 and CDR2 are MNHEY and SVGAGI. The germline V and J ends were trimmed by 6 bases and 4 bases, with 15 bases remaining between them. CDR3 sequence (DNA): TGTGCCAGCAGGCCGGGACGGGACCGCTATGGCTACACCTTC. This translates into CASRPGRDRYGYTF.

A remark on this clonotype: A much more abundant neighbour one base away suggests this may be a read error. The chain is built from TRBV27 and TRBJ2-2; D gene uncertain. The CDR3 is 13 amino acids. The germline V gene has CDR1 MNHEY and CDR2 SMNVEV (reference sequence). V was pared by 0 bases and J by 7 bases, with 6 bases between. The CDR3 coding sequence is TGTGCCAGCAGTTTATCTGTCGTCGGGGAGCTGTTTTTT. As protein: CASSLSVVGELFF.

The chain employs TRBV11-3 and TRBJ2-1, with 11 bases fitting TRBD2. There are 16 residues in the CDR3. CDR1 SGHNT and CDR2 YENEEA come from the germline V gene. The V and J ends lost 4 bases and 6 bases, in that order; junction bases with no gene match: 8. The CDR3 is CASSSTLAGDANEQFF. CDR3 bases: TGTGCCAGCAGCTCGACACTAGCGGGAGACGCCAATGAGCAGTTCTTC.

This clonotype was seen only a few times. J is TRBJ2-1 and V is TRBV15; 7 positions match TRBD2. V gave up 0 bases and J gave up 14 bases; unmatched junction bases: 7. Germline CDR1 reads LNHNV; CDR2 reads YYDKDF (reference sequence). This CDR3 region has 13 residues. CDR3 amino acids: CATSRDGWEGKFF. The CDR3 nucleotides read TGTGCCACCAGCAGAGATGGGTGGGAGGGAAAGTTCTTC.

V gene TRBV6-1 combines with J gene TRBJ2-1; perhaps TRBD1 as D (5 bases). Germline V CDR1 and CDR2: MNHNS, SASEGT. The CDR3 spans 14 residues. Between the trimmed V and J ends, which lost 6 bases and 5 bases, there was a span of 14 bases. The CDR3 region is CASRKYQGNNEQFF. DNA of the CDR3: TGTGCCAGCAGGAAGTACCAGGGTAACAATGAGCAGTTCTTC.

The rearrangement links TRBV3-1 to TRBJ1-5, with 8 bases aligning to TRBD1. Unmatched junction bases numbered 12, after V lost 0 bases and J lost 5 bases. Per the germline V gene, CDR1 is LGHDT and CDR2 is YNNKEL (reference sequence). The CDR3 length is 18 residues. The CDR3 spells CASSQDPDRVIEDQPQHF. The CDR3 DNA reads as TGTGCCAGCAGCCAAGATCCGGACAGGGTAATTGAAGATCAGCCCCAGCATTTT.

The chain recombines TRBV29-1 with TRBJ2-7; 10 bases fit TRBD2. The CDR3 covers 14 residues. V trimming: 6 bases; J trimming: 4 bases; junction bases outside the gene matches: 9. Germline V lookup: CDR1 SQVTM, CDR2 ANQGSEA. The CDR3 coding sequence is TGCAGCGTCGCCCCTAGCGGGAGAAAGTACGAGCAGTACTTC. It yields the protein CSVAPSGRKYEQYF.

This sequence joins TRBV29-1 and TRBJ1-1, with 7 bases fitting TRBD1. Germline V gene lookup returns CDR1 SQVTM and CDR2 ANQGSEA. This CDR3 spans 13 amino acids. With 5 bases clipped from V and 9 bases from J, the junction kept 12 bases outside the gene matches. CDR3 DNA: TGCAGCGTTTTCCCTACAGGGGCCCGGAAAGCTTTCTTT. Its protein is CSVFPTGARKAFF.

Only a few counts were recorded for this clonotype. J is TRBJ2-2 and V is TRBV28; unclear D gene. V was trimmed by 5 bases and J by 0 bases, leaving 16 bases between them. Germline loops: CDR1 MDHEN, CDR2 SYDVKM. The CDR3 contains 17 residues. CDR3 loop: CASSVFLPDTNTGELFF. The CDR3 DNA reads as TGTGCCAGCAGTGTCTTCCTCCCCGATACGAACACCGGGGAGCTGTTTTTT.

The J gene is TRBJ2-7, the V gene TRBV20-1, with D possibly being TRBD1 (6 bases). Germline values: CDR1 DFQATT, CDR2 SNEGSKA (reference sequence). This CDR3 contains 15 residues. Trimming cost V 0 bases and J 4 bases, with 16 bases left between them. In DNA, the CDR3 is TGCAGTGCTAGAGATCCGGCAGGGGAACGATACGAGCAGTACTTC. Protein sequence: CSARDPAGERYEQYF.

There are many counts of this clonotype. J is TRBJ1-5 and V is TRBV28; 8 bases are a match to TRBD1. The V gene's germline CDR1 is MDHEN and CDR2 SYDVKM. V was clipped by 6 bases and J by 2 bases; unmatched bases: 6. The CDR3 loop spans 15 amino acids. CDR3 bases: TGTGCCAGCAGCATAGGACAGGGTGGCAATCAGCCCCAGCATTTT. It encodes CASSIGQGGNQPQHF.

The chain employs TRBV12-3 or TRBV12-4 and TRBJ1-1; D might be TRBD1 (5 bases). The CDR3 is 13 residues long. The V end was cut by 3 bases, the J end by 6 bases, with 11 bases between. CDR3: CASSFGGSAEAFF. The CDR3 DNA is TGTGCCAGCAGTTTTGGGGGGTCCGCTGAAGCTTTCTTT.

This clonotype has a handful of counts. The chain carries TRBV12-3 or TRBV12-4 and TRBJ2-2; perhaps D is TRBD1 or TRBD2 (5 bases each). Deletions cut 8 bases from V and 4 bases from J, with 11 bases between. The CDR3 is 13 amino acids. For the CDR3, the DNA is TGTGCCAGCGGCCCGAGGGGCACCGGGGAGCTGTTTTTT. It specifies CASGPRGTGELFF.

This sequence joins TRBV7-9 and TRBJ1-5; D gene ambiguous. V lost 1 base and J lost 4, with 14 bases in between. Germline lookup yields CDR1 SEHNR and CDR2 FQNEAQ (reference sequence). The CDR3 is 16 residues long. CDR3 in amino acids: CASSLGSGAVNQPQHF. CDR3 nucleotides: TGTGCCAGCAGCTTAGGGAGTGGCGCCGTGAATCAGCCCCAGCATTTT.

This clonotype appeared a few times. This chain links TRBV28 with TRBJ1-2, with D perhaps TRBD1 (6 bases). V was clipped by 6 bases and J by 4 bases, with 21 bases between them. CDR3 length: 16 amino acids. CDR1 and CDR2 (germline): MDHEN, SYDVKM. CDR3 bases: TGTGCCAGCAGATCCCTTGGGGGGGCCTTCCTCTATGGCTACACCTTC. Its protein product is CASRSLGGAFLYGYTF.

This clonotype was picked up many times. This chain uses TRBV7-9 with TRBJ2-3; TRBD2 might be the D (5 bases). Germline CDR1 reads SEHNR; CDR2 reads FQNEAQ (reference sequence). V lost 5 bases and J 8 bases, leaving 11 bases between the germline ends. There are 12 residues in the CDR3. Here the CDR3 DNA reads TGTGCCAGCAGCCCAGGAGGTGGTACGCAGTATTTT. It is translated as CASSPGGGTQYF.

Only one count was recorded for this clonotype. This chain connects TRBV20-1 to TRBJ2-1; 14 positions agree with TRBD2. CDR3 size: 20 residues. CDR1 and CDR2 from the germline V gene are DFQATT and SNEGSKA (reference sequence). V dropped 1 base and J dropped 0; count of bases not matched to a gene: 11. In nucleotides, the CDR3 is TGCAGTGCTAGAGTTGATCCGGGACTAGCGGGAGTGAGCTCCTACAATGAGCAGTTCTTC. It translates to CSARVDPGLAGVSSYNEQFF.

The V and J genes are TRBV5-8 and TRBJ2-3, with D possibly TRBD2 on 5 matching bases. This CDR3 has 13 amino acids. Trimming left V 2 bases short and J 5 bases short, with 9 bases between. CDR1 is SGHTS and CDR2 is YDEGEE in the germline V gene. CDR3 sequence reads: CASSLRGIDTQYF. CDR3 sequence (DNA): TGTGCCAGCAGCTTACGGGGAATAGATACGCAGTATTTT.

This clonotype was seen a handful of times. This chain connects TRBV10-3 to TRBJ2-7; 9 bases align to TRBD1. This CDR3 comprises 15 residues. Germline V gene data show CDR1 as ENHRY and CDR2 as SYGVKD. Trimming cost V 10 bases and J 3 bases; bases outside gene matches: 13. CDR3 sequence: CATGPGQGMYYEQYV. The CDR3 nucleotides are TGTGCCACCGGGCCGGGACAGGGCATGTACTACGAGCAGTACGTC.